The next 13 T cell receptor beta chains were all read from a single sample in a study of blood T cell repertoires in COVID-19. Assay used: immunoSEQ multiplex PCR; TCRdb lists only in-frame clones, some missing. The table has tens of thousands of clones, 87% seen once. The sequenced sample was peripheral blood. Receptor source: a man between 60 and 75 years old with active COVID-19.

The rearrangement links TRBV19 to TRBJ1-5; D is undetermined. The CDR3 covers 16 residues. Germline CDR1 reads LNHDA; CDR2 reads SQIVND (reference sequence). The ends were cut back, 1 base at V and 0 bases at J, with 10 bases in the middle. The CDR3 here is CASSIGAGISNQPQHF. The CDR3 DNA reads TGTGCCAGTAGTATAGGGGCGGGAATTAGCAATCAGCCCCAGCATTTT. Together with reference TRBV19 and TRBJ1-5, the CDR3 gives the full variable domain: DGGITQSPKYLFRKEGQNVTLSCEQNLNHDAMYWYRQDPGQGLRLIYYSQIVNDFQKGDIAEGYSVSREKKESFPLTVTSAQKNPTAFYLCASSIGAGISNQPQHFGDGTRLSIL.

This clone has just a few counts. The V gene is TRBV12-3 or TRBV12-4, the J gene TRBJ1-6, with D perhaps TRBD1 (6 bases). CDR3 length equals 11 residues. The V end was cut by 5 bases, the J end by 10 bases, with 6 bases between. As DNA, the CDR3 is TGTGCCAGCAGTAGGGGGTCACCCCTCCACTTT. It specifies CASSRGSPLHF.

CDR3 in DNA: TGCGCCAGCAGGGCCGGGACAGGGGGCTCGGGCGAGCAGTACTTC. Amino acids: CASRAGTGGSGEQYF. This chain joins TRBV5-1 and TRBJ2-7; 12 nucleotides agree with TRBD1. J gave up 6 bases and V 5 bases, and 9 bases lay outside the gene matches. The CDR3 has 15 amino acids. CDR1 is SGHRS, CDR2 YFSETQ, per germline.

CDR3 sequence: CASRQGGNSPLHF. For the CDR3, the DNA is TGTGCCAGCAGGCAGGGTGGGAATTCACCCCTCCACTTT. This sequence joins TRBV7-3 and TRBJ1-6; the D gene is possibly TRBD1 (5 bases). The CDR3 runs 13 residues. Between the trimmed V and J ends, which lost 6 bases and 7 bases, there was a span of 10 bases. The germline V gene encodes CDR1 SGHTA and CDR2 FQGTGA.

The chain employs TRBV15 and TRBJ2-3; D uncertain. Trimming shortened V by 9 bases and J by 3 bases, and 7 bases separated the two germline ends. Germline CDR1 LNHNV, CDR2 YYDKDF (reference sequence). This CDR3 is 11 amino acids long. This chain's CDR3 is CATSRTDTQYF. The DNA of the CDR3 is TGTGCCACAAGTCGGACAGATACGCAGTATTTT.

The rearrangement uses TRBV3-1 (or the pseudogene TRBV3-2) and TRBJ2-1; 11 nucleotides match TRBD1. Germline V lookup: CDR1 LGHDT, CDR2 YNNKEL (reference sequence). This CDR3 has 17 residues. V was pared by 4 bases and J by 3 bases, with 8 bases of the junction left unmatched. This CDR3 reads CASSRGEGQGGYNEQFF. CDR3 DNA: TGTGCCAGCAGCCGGGGAGAGGGACAGGGGGGCTACAATGAGCAGTTCTTC.

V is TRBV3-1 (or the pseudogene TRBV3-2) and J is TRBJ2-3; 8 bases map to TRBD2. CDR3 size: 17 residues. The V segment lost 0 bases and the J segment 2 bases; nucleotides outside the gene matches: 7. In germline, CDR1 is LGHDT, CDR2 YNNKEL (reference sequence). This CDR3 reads CASSQDRRRGATDTQYF. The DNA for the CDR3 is TGTGCCAGCAGCCAAGATCGGCGGCGGGGGGCCACAGATACGCAGTATTTT.

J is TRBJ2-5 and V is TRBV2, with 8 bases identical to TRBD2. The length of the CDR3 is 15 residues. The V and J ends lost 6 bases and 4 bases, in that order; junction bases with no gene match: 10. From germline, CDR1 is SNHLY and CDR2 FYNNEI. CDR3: CASSYTGGPGETQYF. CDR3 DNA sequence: TGTGCCAGCAGCTACACGGGGGGGCCGGGAGAGACCCAGTACTTC.

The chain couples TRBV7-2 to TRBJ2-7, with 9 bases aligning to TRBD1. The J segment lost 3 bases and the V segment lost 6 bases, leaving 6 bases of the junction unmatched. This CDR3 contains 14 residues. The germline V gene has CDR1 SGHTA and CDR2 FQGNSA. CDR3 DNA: TGTGCCAGCAGGGATGACAGGGGGATCTACGAGCAGTACTTC. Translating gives CASRDDRGIYEQYF. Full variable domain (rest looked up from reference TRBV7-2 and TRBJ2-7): GAGVSQSPSNKVTEKGKDVELRCDPISGHTALYWYRQSLGQGLEFLIYFQGNSAPDKSGLPSDRFSAERTGGSVSTLTIQRTQQEDSAVYLCASRDDRGIYEQYFGPGTRLTVT.

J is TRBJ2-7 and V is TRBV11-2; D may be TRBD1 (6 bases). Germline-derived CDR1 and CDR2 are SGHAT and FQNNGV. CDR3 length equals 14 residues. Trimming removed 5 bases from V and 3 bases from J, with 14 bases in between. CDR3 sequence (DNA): TGTGCCAGCAGCCGTCTGAGGACAGACTACGAGCAGTACTTC. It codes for CASSRLRTDYEQYF.

Here the CDR3 reads CASSSRTGGGNIQYF. CDR3 nucleotide sequence: TGTGCCAGCAGTTCACGGACAGGGGGGGGAAACATTCAGTACTTC. V is TRBV6-2 or TRBV6-3 and J is TRBJ2-4; the match to TRBD1 covers 10 bases. Germline values: CDR1 MNHEY, CDR2 SVGEGT. The V segment lost 4 bases and the J segment 6 bases; nucleotides outside the gene matches: 6. The CDR3 is 15 amino acids.

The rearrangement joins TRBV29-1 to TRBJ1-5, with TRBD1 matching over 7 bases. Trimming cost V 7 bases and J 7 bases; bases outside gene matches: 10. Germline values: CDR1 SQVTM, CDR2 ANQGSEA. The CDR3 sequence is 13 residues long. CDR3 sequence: CSAVTGQGQPQHF. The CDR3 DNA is TGCAGCGCCGTGACAGGGCAAGGGCAGCCCCAGCATTTT.

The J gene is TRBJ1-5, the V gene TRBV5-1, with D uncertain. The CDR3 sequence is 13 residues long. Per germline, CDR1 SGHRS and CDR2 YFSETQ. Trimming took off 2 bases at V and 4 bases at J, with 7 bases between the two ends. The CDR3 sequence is CASSFEANQPQHF. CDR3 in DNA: TGCGCCAGCAGCTTTGAAGCGAATCAGCCCCAGCATTTT. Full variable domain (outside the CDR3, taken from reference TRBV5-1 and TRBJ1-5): KAGVTQTPRYLIKTRGQQVTLSCSPISGHRSVSWYQQTPGQGLQFLFEYFSETQRNKGNFPGRFSGRQFSNSRSEMNVSTLELGDSALYLCASSFEANQPQHFGDGTRLSIL.